A selection of T cell receptor beta chains follows, all from one sample in a study of blood T cells in healthy people across ages. A single record per CDR3 protein comes from TCRdb applying MiXCR to the 5' RACE reads. Here the sample spans 1.5 million or so distinct CDR3 sequences, approximately 42% being singletons. The sequenced sample was blood. All receptors come from a young woman in good health. Each CDR3 is given with its conserved first and last residue. A D gene is named only where the DNA matches it firmly. Size tells how often a clone was seen (once, few, many) or the class of an expanded clone, and some rows leave it out.

size: NA; J: TRBJ2-7; D: TRBD2; V: TRBV7-9; DNA: TGTGCCAGCAGCTTTCGCGGGAGGAACGATGAGCAGTACTTC; CDR3: CASSFRGRNDEQYF
size: few; J: TRBJ2-1; D: TRBD2; V: TRBV5-1; DNA: TGCGCCAGCAGCGAACTCACTAGCGGCACTAACAATGAGCAGTTCTTC; CDR3: CASSELTSGTNNEQFF
size: NA; J: TRBJ1-1; D: NA; V: TRBV9; DNA: TGTGCCAGCGCGTCTGGGGGGTGGATGAACACTGAAGCTTTCTTT; CDR3: CASASGGWMNTEAFF
size: few; J: TRBJ1-2; D: NA; V: TRBV20-1; DNA: TGCAGTGCTAGATCGGGAGGGCGCTATGGCTACACCTTC; CDR3: CSARSGGRYGYTF
size: NA; J: TRBJ1-2; D: TRBD1; V: TRBV5-1; DNA: TGCGCCAGCAGCTTGGGAGGACAGGGGACGGGCTATGGCTACACCTTC; CDR3: CASSLGGQGTGYGYTF
size: NA; J: TRBJ1-5; D: TRBD1; V: TRBV2; DNA: TGTGCCACTAGACAGGGACCTAATCAGCCCCAGCATTTT; CDR3: CATRQGPNQPQHF
size: NA; J: TRBJ2-1; D: NA; V: TRBV11-2; DNA: TGTGCCAGCAGCTTAGAGGGCTTTGAGCAGTTCTTC; CDR3: CASSLEGFEQFF
size: NA; J: TRBJ2-7; D: NA; V: TRBV6-5; DNA: TGTGCCAGCAGTTCCCGACAGTCGGATTTGACCCTGTACTTC; CDR3: CASSSRQSDLTLYF
size: few; J: TRBJ1-1; D: NA; V: TRBV28; DNA: TGTGCCAGCAGTTTTGAACGGACAAAAGGCGACACTGAAGCTTTCTTT; CDR3: CASSFERTKGDTEAFF
size: NA; J: TRBJ2-2; D: TRBD2; V: TRBV3-1; DNA: TGTGCCAGCAGCCAAGTCAGCGGGAGGGTCACCGGGGAGCTGTTTTTT; CDR3: CASSQVSGRVTGELFF
size: NA; J: TRBJ2-6; D: NA; V: TRBV7-6; DNA: TGTGCCAGCAGCTTAGCCGCAGGCACCTACTCTGGGGCCAACGTCCTGACTTTC; CDR3: CASSLAAGTYSGANVLTF
size: NA; J: TRBJ1-4; D: TRBD1; V: TRBV28; DNA: TGTGCCAGCAGTCCTCGGGACAGATTTCGAACAACTAATGAAAAACTGTTTTTT; CDR3: CASSPRDRFRTTNEKLFF
size: NA; J: TRBJ2-3; D: TRBD2; V: TRBV6-5; DNA: TGTGCCAGCAGTTACTCATCATTAGTAGCGGGGGGGATAGATACGCAGTATTTT; CDR3: CASSYSSLVAGGIDTQYF
size: NA; J: TRBJ2-7; D: TRBD1; V: TRBV14; DNA: TGTGCCAGCAACCGACAGGGATACTACGAGCAGTACTTC; CDR3: CASNRQGYYEQYF
size: NA; J: TRBJ1-2; D: NA; V: TRBV4-2; DNA: TGTGCCAGCAGCCGAATGGAAGCCGGTTCACATGGCTACACCTTC; CDR3: CASSRMEAGSHGYTF
size: many; J: TRBJ1-1; D: NA; V: TRBV20-1; DNA: TGCAGTGCTAGGCCAATGACAGCCCGGGGCACTGAAGCTTTCTTT; CDR3: CSARPMTARGTEAFF
size: many; J: TRBJ2-3; D: TRBD2; V: TRBV11-2; DNA: TGTGCCAGCAGCTTAGGACTAGCGGGAGGATCCACAGATACGCAGTATTTT; CDR3: CASSLGLAGGSTDTQYF
size: NA; J: TRBJ2-7; D: TRBD2; V: TRBV20-1; DNA: TGCAGTGCTAGAGCGACTAGCGGGGGTAGCTCCTACGAGCAGTACTTC; CDR3: CSARATSGGSSYEQYF
size: few; J: TRBJ2-1; D: NA; V: TRBV20-1; DNA: TGCAGCGCTACCTGGGGTAGCGGAGACTCCTACAATGAGCAGTTCTTC; CDR3: CSATWGSGDSYNEQFF
size: NA; J: TRBJ1-2; D: TRBD1; V: TRBV14; DNA: TGTGCCAGCAGCCAGATTCAGGGGGCAGATGGCTACACCTTC; CDR3: CASSQIQGADGYTF
size: NA; J: TRBJ2-1; D: NA; V: TRBV21-1; DNA: TGTGCCAGCAGCCGCCCCGGCTTTATGGCAGTATCCTACAATGAGCAGTTCTTC; CDR3: CASSRPGFMAVSYNEQFF
size: NA; J: TRBJ2-1; D: TRBD2; V: TRBV20-1; DNA: TGCAGTGCTAGAGATCTCACTAGCGGGGGTCTGTGGGATGAGCAGTTCTTC; CDR3: CSARDLTSGGLWDEQFF
size: few; J: TRBJ2-5; D: NA; V: TRBV27; DNA: TGTGCCAGCCTTCCCCTTGGTCCCACGCTCGTAGAGACCCAGTACTTC; CDR3: CASLPLGPTLVETQYF
size: few; J: TRBJ2-7; D: NA; V: TRBV7-9; DNA: TGTGCCAGTTCGACAGAGCCCTCCTACGAGCAGTACTTC; CDR3: CASSTEPSYEQYF
size: many; J: TRBJ2-4; D: TRBD1; V: TRBV5-6; DNA: TGTGCCAGCAGCTTCCGGGACAGGGGCACAAACATTCAGTACTTC; CDR3: CASSFRDRGTNIQYF
size: NA; J: TRBJ2-3; D: NA; V: TRBV5-4; DNA: TGTGCCAGCAGCTCCTCTCTTTTCACAGATACGCAGTATTTT; CDR3: CASSSSLFTDTQYF
size: NA; J: TRBJ2-7; D: TRBD2; V: TRBV30; DNA: TGTGCCTGGAGGGTTAGCGGGAGCACTTACGAGCAGTACTTC; CDR3: CAWRVSGSTYEQYF
size: NA; J: TRBJ2-7; D: NA; V: TRBV25-1; DNA: TGTGCCAGCATCGGGATAGCTGACAGACCCTACGAGCAGTACTTC; CDR3: CASIGIADRPYEQYF
size: few; J: TRBJ2-7; D: NA; V: TRBV3-1; DNA: TGTGCCAGCAGCCAAGAATTCGACCAGAGGCAGTACTTC; CDR3: CASSQEFDQRQYF
size: few; J: TRBJ2-1; D: NA; V: TRBV2; DNA: TGTGCCAGCAGAGAGGACGGACGACGTTACAATGAGCAGTTCTTC; CDR3: CASREDGRRYNEQFF
size: NA; J: TRBJ2-1; D: TRBD2; V: TRBV12-3/TRBV12-4; DNA: TGTGCCAGCAGTTTACGGACTAGCGGCTGGAGCTCCTACAATGAGCAGTTCTTC; CDR3: CASSLRTSGWSSYNEQFF
size: NA; J: TRBJ2-1; D: TRBD2; V: TRBV15; DNA: TGTGCCACCAGCAGACTAGCGGTAAATGAGCAGTTCTTC; CDR3: CATSRLAVNEQFF
size: NA; J: TRBJ2-2; D: TRBD1; V: TRBV5-6; DNA: TGTGCCAGCAGGCCGACAGGGCCGTTAACCGGGGAGCTGTTTTTT; CDR3: CASRPTGPLTGELFF
size: NA; J: TRBJ2-5; D: NA; V: TRBV2; DNA: TGTGCCAGCAGTGAAAGGACAGACCAAGAGACCCAGTACTTC; CDR3: CASSERTDQETQYF
size: NA; J: TRBJ2-1; D: NA; V: TRBV18; DNA: TGTGCCAGCTCACCACCGATGCCCGGGACCCGGAAGGATGAGCAGTTCTTC; CDR3: CASSPPMPGTRKDEQFF
size: NA; J: TRBJ2-7; D: TRBD2; V: TRBV13; DNA: TGTGCCAGCAGCCCCGGAGGGGCTGCTAGCGGGAGGATCTACGAGCAGTACTTC; CDR3: CASSPGGAASGRIYEQYF
size: NA; J: TRBJ2-7; D: TRBD2; V: TRBV2; DNA: TGTGCCAGCAGGAGAGGACTAGCGGGTAAATCCTACGAGCAGTACTTC; CDR3: CASRRGLAGKSYEQYF